Presented here are 19 T cell receptor beta chains from one specimen sequenced in a study of T cells after yellow fever vaccination. From the 5' RACE reads, TCRdb called clonotypes with MiXCR, one entry per CDR3 protein. The sample lists around 200,000 distinct CDR3 sequences, approximately 10% seen once, with 36% in the top ten. The sample in question was CD8+ T cells sorted from PBMCs, obtained 15 days after the yellow fever booster vaccination. Source of these receptors: a man between 18 and 35 years old who received the YFV17D yellow fever vaccine.

The chain links TRBV12-3 or TRBV12-4 to TRBJ2-1; the D is unclear. Trimming shortened V by 7 bases and J by 7 bases, and 20 bases separated the two germline ends. The CDR3 runs 15 residues. The CDR3 loop reads CASTMGTVLYNEQFF. CDR3 DNA sequence: TGTGCCAGCACCATGGGAACTGTACTCTATAATGAGCAGTTCTTC.

In DNA, the CDR3 is TGTGCCACCCAGGGGGACTATGGCTACACCTTC. This encodes CATQGDYGYTF. This sequence joins TRBV10-3 and TRBJ1-2; 7 bases agree with TRBD1. The CDR3 is 11 amino acids. V shed 10 bases, J shed 3 bases, and the junction held 2 bases outside the gene matches. Germline loops: CDR1 ENHRY, CDR2 SYGVKD.

This clonotype was detected only a few times. The chain couples TRBV15 to TRBJ2-7, with 10 nucleotides matching TRBD2. The CDR3 contains 16 residues. With V trimmed by 3 bases and J by 3 bases, 8 bases remained unmatched. Germline CDR1 reads LNHNV; CDR2 reads YYDKDF (reference sequence). In DNA form, the CDR3 reads TGTGCCACCAGCAGGGTATTAGCGGGGGGAGTCTACGAGCAGTACGTC. This codes for CATSRVLAGGVYEQYV.

The chain couples TRBV7-9 to TRBJ1-2; 7 bases agree with TRBD1. V lost 5 bases to trimming and J lost 4 bases; unmatched junction nucleotides: 7. The CDR3 totals 14 residues. Germline V CDR1 and CDR2: SEHNR, FQNEAQ (reference sequence). The CDR3 region has the DNA TGTGCCAGCAGCGACAGGGATCCTGGCTATGGCTACACCTTC. This gives the protein CASSDRDPGYGYTF.

V gene TRBV14 combines with J gene TRBJ1-4; 8 nucleotides line up with TRBD1. The V gene end was trimmed by 4 bases and the J gene end by 0 bases; junction bases not matched to a gene: 10. The germline V gene encodes CDR1 SGHDN and CDR2 FVKESK. There are 18 residues in the CDR3. CDR3: CASSPLDREEATNEKLFF. DNA of the CDR3: TGTGCCAGCAGCCCCCTGGACAGGGAGGAAGCAACTAATGAAAAACTGTTTTTT.

This rearrangement joins TRBV4-1 to TRBJ2-7, with 7 positions matching TRBD1. Germline CDR1 MGHRA, CDR2 YSYEKL. The CDR3 runs to 13 residues. The V and J ends lost 1 base and 6 bases, in that order; junction bases with no gene match: 3. CDR3 in amino acids: CASSQGTGSEQYF. The CDR3 DNA reads TGCGCCAGCAGCCAAGGGACAGGATCCGAGCAGTACTTC.

The chain carries TRBV6-5 and TRBJ1-1, with no clear D. CDR1 MNHEY and CDR2 SVGAGI come from the germline V gene. V lost 2 bases, J lost 0 bases, and 4 bases lay in between. This CDR3 contains 13 residues. The CDR3 region has the DNA TGTGCCAGCAGTTACGCGCTGAACACTGAAGCTTTCTTT. Its protein is CASSYALNTEAFF.

CDR3 protein: CASSLYGDNYGYTF. Here the CDR3 DNA reads TGTGCCAGCAGTTTATATGGAGATAACTATGGCTACACCTTC. This chain links TRBV27 with TRBJ1-2; D gene ambiguous. The CDR3 runs to 14 residues. V lost 1 base to trimming and J lost 1 base, with 7 bases between them. Per the germline V gene, CDR1 is MNHEY and CDR2 is SMNVEV (reference sequence).

This clonotype was seen at least ten times. This chain joins TRBV29-1 and TRBJ2-7, with D hard to call. Trimming removed 4 bases at V and 2 bases at J, with 12 bases between. Germline loops: CDR1 SQVTM, CDR2 ANQGSEA. CDR3 length: 13 residues. CDR3 sequence reads: CSVGPGLPYEQYF. The CDR3 coding sequence is TGCAGCGTTGGCCCTGGATTACCCTACGAGCAGTACTTC.

This clonotype was seen more than once but under ten times. The chain uses TRBV4-3 and TRBJ2-1, with D unclear. Germline V gene data show CDR1 as LGHNA and CDR2 as YSLEER. This CDR3 spans 15 amino acids. V was clipped by 2 bases and J by 1 base, with 9 bases between them. CDR3 nucleotides: TGCGCCAGCAGCCAAAAGGATTTGTCCTACAATGAGCAGTTCTTC. This sequence encodes CASSQKDLSYNEQFF.

This clonotype came up a few times. This chain uses TRBV12-3 or TRBV12-4 with TRBJ1-4; D ambiguous. The CDR3 extends over 12 amino acids. Trimming left V 1 base short and J 5 bases short, with 2 bases between. The chain's CDR3 is CASSLENEKLFF. The CDR3 coding sequence is TGTGCCAGCAGTTTAGAGAATGAAAAACTGTTTTTT.

This chain connects TRBV23-1 to TRBJ1-6; D may be TRBD1 (5 bases). TRBV23-1 is assigned to the ORF class and has an uncertain function. CDR3 size: 16 residues. The ends were cut back, 0 bases at V and 9 bases at J, with 15 bases in the middle. CDR3 sequence: CASSQSLAIRGSPLHF. The CDR3 bases are TGCGCCAGCAGTCAATCGTTGGCCATTAGGGGTTCACCCCTCCACTTT.

This clonotype has a handful of counts. This chain uses TRBV6-2 or TRBV6-3 with TRBJ2-3, with D unclear. The CDR3 consists of 13 residues. V lost 11 bases and J 4 bases, leaving 16 bases between the germline ends. Germline V gene lookup returns CDR1 MNHEY and CDR2 SVGEGT. In nucleotides, the CDR3 is TGTGCCGGAGCATCCCGGTGGGCAGATACGCAGTATTTT. It yields the protein CAGASRWADTQYF.

The V call is TRBV7-9, the J call TRBJ1-5, with D possibly being TRBD1 (5 bases). The CDR3 has 15 residues. The V and J ends lost 3 bases and 0 bases respectively, with 9 bases between them. Germline-derived CDR1 and CDR2 are SEHNR and FQNEAQ (reference sequence). CDR3 region: CASSFGAHSNQPQHF. Here the CDR3 DNA reads TGTGCCAGCAGCTTCGGGGCACATAGCAATCAGCCCCAGCATTTT.

This clonotype was counted a few times. The rearrangement uses TRBV7-8 and TRBJ2-2; 8 nucleotides match TRBD1. Germline V lookup: CDR1 SGHVS, CDR2 FQNEAQ. The CDR3 is made up of 15 amino acids. With V trimmed by 1 base and J by 8 bases, 6 bases remained unmatched. Written as DNA, the CDR3 is TGTGCCAGCAGCTTAGAGCAGGGGGCTCAGGGGGAGCTGTTTTTT. Its protein is CASSLEQGAQGELFF.

This clonotype has more than one count but fewer than ten. The chain links TRBV7-6 to TRBJ2-2; 10 bases are a match to TRBD1. CDR1 and CDR2 from the germline V gene are SGHVS and FNYEAQ. This CDR3 comprises 15 residues. Trimming at V came to 6 bases and at J to 3 bases, leaving 4 bases not matched to a gene. The chain's CDR3 is CASRGDRGDTGELFF. The CDR3 DNA follows: TGTGCCAGCAGGGGGGACAGGGGTGACACCGGGGAGCTGTTTTTT.

The CDR3 nucleotides read TGTGCCAGCAGCTTAAGGACAGCCAGCTCTGGGGCCAACGTCCTGACTTTC. Translating it yields CASSLRTASSGANVLTF. V gene TRBV7-6 combines with J gene TRBJ2-6; tentatively, D is TRBD1 (6 bases). From germline, CDR1 is SGHVS and CDR2 FNYEAQ. The CDR3 length is 17 residues. Trimming pared 2 bases from V and 0 bases from J, leaving 11 bases between.

This clonotype showed up just a few times. V usage is TRBV5-1 and J usage is TRBJ1-2; 8 nucleotides agree with TRBD1. J was trimmed by 1 base and V by 4 bases; bases with no gene match: 6. The CDR3 loop spans 15 amino acids. The germline CDR1 and CDR2 sequences are SGHRS and YFSETQ. The CDR3 coding sequence is TGCGCCAGCAGCAGCAACAGGGGGATTAACTATGGCTACACCTTC. This encodes CASSSNRGINYGYTF.

This clonotype was picked up a small number of times. This chain connects TRBV19 to TRBJ1-5, with D perhaps matching TRBD1 (6 bases). V lost 10 bases and J 6 bases, leaving 19 bases between the germline ends. There are 14 residues in the CDR3. Germline CDR1 reads LNHDA; CDR2 reads SQIVND (reference sequence). In DNA form, the CDR3 reads TGTGCCACTCGACAGGCAGAAGTGGGTCAGCCCCAGCATTTT. Protein: CATRQAEVGQPQHF.